The 15 T cell receptor beta chains given below trace back to one sample, sequenced in a study of blood T cell repertoires in COVID-19. Sequenced by immunoSEQ multiplex PCR; TCRdb stores in-frame clones only, minus some. The table shows some 150,000 clones, with 80% occurring only once. The specimen was peripheral blood. The receptors here all came from a man aged 55 to 70 with active or convalescent COVID-19.

The chain is built from TRBV7-2 and TRBJ2-1; maybe TRBD2 (5 bases). The CDR3 loop spans 15 amino acids. V lost 5 bases, J lost 0 bases, and 11 bases lay in between. Germline-derived CDR1 and CDR2 are SGHTA and FQGNSA. CDR3 amino acids: CASSLRRSSYNEQFF. CDR3 coding DNA: TGTGCCAGCAGCCTTCGGAGGAGCTCCTACAATGAGCAGTTCTTC.

V gene TRBV27 combines with J gene TRBJ2-7; TRBD2 agrees at 11 bases. J was trimmed by 1 base and V by 6 bases; bases with no gene match: 20. Germline loops: CDR1 MNHEY, CDR2 SMNVEV (reference sequence). The CDR3 runs 20 residues. The CDR3 reads CASSLVRGFFGTSGSYEQYF. The CDR3 DNA sequence: TGTGCCAGCAGCTTGGTACGGGGGTTCTTCGGGACTAGCGGATCCTACGAGCAGTACTTC.

This chain connects TRBV2 to TRBJ1-5; TRBD1 is a possible D gene (5 bases). The CDR3 spans 12 residues. The germline CDR1 and CDR2 sequences are SNHLY and FYNNEI. V shed 8 bases and J shed 2 bases, with 7 bases lying between them. The CDR3 sequence: CASEGGNQPQHF. The CDR3 nucleotides read TGTGCCAGCGAAGGGGGCAATCAGCCCCAGCATTTT.

The chain uses TRBV7-2 and TRBJ1-3; the match to TRBD1 covers 8 bases. Germline trimming cut 5 bases from V and 5 bases from J; bases unmatched to any gene: 5. The CDR3 runs 14 residues. Germline V lookup: CDR1 SGHTA, CDR2 FQGNSA. In DNA form, the CDR3 reads TGTGCCAGCAGCCCTCGACAGGGGAGAAACACCATATATTTT. It translates to CASSPRQGRNTIYF.

This clone was detected once. This chain joins TRBV28 and TRBJ1-1; D call uncertain. CDR1 and CDR2 (germline): MDHEN, SYDVKM. Trimming shortened V by 5 bases and J by 5 bases, and 12 bases separated the two germline ends. The CDR3 runs 13 residues. CDR3 sequence (DNA): TGTGCCAGCAGTACCCCTCTTCGGACTGAAGCTTTCTTT. As protein: CASSTPLRTEAFF.

The chain combines TRBV7-9 with TRBJ1-4; 10 positions match TRBD1. This CDR3 contains 17 residues. V trimming: 5 bases; J trimming: 2 bases; junction bases outside the gene matches: 8. The germline gives CDR1 SEHNR, CDR2 FQNEAQ (reference sequence). CDR3: CASSPRQGATTNEKLFF. In DNA, the CDR3 is TGTGCCAGCAGCCCTCGACAGGGGGCAACGACTAATGAAAAACTGTTTTTT.

The sample holds one count of this clone. The J gene is TRBJ2-5, the V gene TRBV7-3; possible D gene TRBD2, 6 bases. The CDR3 contains 13 residues. The germline V and J ends were trimmed by 5 bases and 5 bases, with 12 bases remaining between them. Germline loops: CDR1 SGHTA, CDR2 FQGTGA. The CDR3 coding sequence is TGTGCCAGCAGCCAAGTCCGGGAGGAGACCCAGTACTTC. Its protein product is CASSQVREETQYF.

The chain links TRBV6-5 to TRBJ2-7; 9 bases agree with TRBD1. In germline, CDR1 is MNHEY, CDR2 SVGAGI. The CDR3 covers 15 residues. The J segment lost 0 bases and the V segment lost 7 bases, leaving 7 bases of the junction unmatched. DNA for the CDR3: TGTGCCAGCACCGTGGACAGGGGAAGCTCCTACGAGCAGTACTTC. It translates to CASTVDRGSSYEQYF.

This chain uses TRBV7-6 with TRBJ2-7, with TRBD2 identical over 9 bases. The CDR3 contains 16 residues. V was clipped by 1 base and J by 5 bases; unmatched bases: 9. Germline V lookup: CDR1 SGHVS, CDR2 FNYEAQ. CDR3 sequence reads: CASSLGLLAGTDEQYF. The CDR3, as DNA: TGTGCCAGCAGCTTAGGGTTGCTAGCGGGGACTGACGAGCAGTACTTC.

The chain has TRBV28 and TRBJ2-7, with D perhaps matching TRBD1 (5 bases). This CDR3 spans 12 amino acids. Germline lookup yields CDR1 MDHEN and CDR2 SYDVKM. Trimming stripped 2 bases from V and 5 bases from J, with 7 bases between. CDR3 sequence: CASSLKGDEQYF. In nucleotides, the CDR3 is TGTGCCAGCAGTTTAAAAGGGGACGAGCAGTACTTC.

The chain links TRBV28 to TRBJ2-1, with 7 bases lining up with TRBD2. V shed 7 bases, J shed 0 bases, and the junction held 6 bases outside the gene matches. The germline V gene has CDR1 MDHEN and CDR2 SYDVKM. This CDR3 contains 15 residues. The chain's CDR3 is CASTHGGSSYNEQFF. DNA for the CDR3: TGTGCCAGCACCCACGGGGGGAGCTCCTACAATGAGCAGTTCTTC.

In DNA, the CDR3 is TGTGCCAGCAGCCCCGCCCGAGGCAATGAGCAGTTCTTC. It yields the protein CASSPARGNEQFF. The genes are TRBV4-2 and TRBJ2-1; D is uncertain. The CDR3 has 13 residues. Germline loops: CDR1 LGHNA, CDR2 YNFKEQ. The germline V and J ends were trimmed by 4 bases and 6 bases, with 10 bases remaining between them.

This clone was observed a handful of times. The chain carries TRBV4-3 and TRBJ1-2, with D possibly being TRBD1 (6 bases). This CDR3 spans 13 amino acids. The V end lost 4 bases, the J end lost 8 bases, and 14 bases lay between the germline ends. Germline assignment: CDR1 LGHNA and CDR2 YSLEER. This CDR3 reads CASSRDRLLGYTF. DNA of the CDR3: TGCGCCAGCAGCCGAGACAGGTTACTGGGCTACACCTTC.

The gene calls are TRBV5-6 and TRBJ2-7; 8 bases agree with TRBD2. Germline V CDR1 and CDR2: SGHDT, YYEEEE. This CDR3 has 14 amino acids. Trimming took 5 bases from V and 5 from J; bases not matched to a gene: 9. For the CDR3, the DNA is TGTGCCAGCAGGGTCTACGGGAGGGCCGACGAGCAGTACTTC. Amino acids: CASRVYGRADEQYF.

The chain uses TRBV7-2 and TRBJ1-3, with TRBD1 as a possible D gene (5 bases). The V gene's germline CDR1 is SGHTA and CDR2 FQGNSA. With 4 bases removed from V and 0 bases from J, the gap between germline ends came to 10 bases. CDR3 size: 15 residues. The CDR3, as DNA: TGTGCCAGCAGCTCATACACAGGCTCTGGAAACACCATATATTTT. Translation gives CASSSYTGSGNTIYF.